The 21 T cell receptor beta chains listed next were all sequenced from one sample in a study of neurological immune-mediated disorders. TCRdb reprocessed the 5' RACE reads with MiXCR, giving one entry per CDR3 protein. The table shows about 25,000 distinct CDR3 sequences, with under 15% occurring only once. The sequenced sample consisted of PBMCs. The receptors derive from a woman aged 40 to 55 with HTLV-1-associated myelopathy (HAM/TSP).

This clonotype appeared many times. V and J are TRBV2 and TRBJ2-2; 9 nucleotides agree with TRBD1. The V gene's germline CDR1 is SNHLY and CDR2 FYNNEI. The trim removed 7 bases at V and 5 bases at J, leaving 8 bases unmatched. This CDR3 is built from 15 residues. Here the CDR3 reads CASTWDREGTGELFF. As DNA, the CDR3 is TGTGCCAGCACTTGGGACAGGGAAGGGACCGGGGAGCTGTTTTTT.

By share of the sample, this clonotype is medium-sized. This rearrangement joins TRBV6-2 or TRBV6-3 to TRBJ2-1, with TRBD2 as a possible D gene (6 bases). Germline CDR1 MNHEY, CDR2 SVGEGT. The CDR3 length is 15 residues. V was clipped by 6 bases and J by 5 bases, with 17 bases between them. The CDR3 region is CASSNPQRVHNEQFF. CDR3 coding DNA: TGTGCCAGCAGCAACCCCCAGCGGGTACACAATGAGCAGTTCTTC.

This clonotype was observed at least ten times. The chain uses TRBV27 and TRBJ1-2; maybe TRBD1 (5 bases). V was clipped by 8 bases and J by 0 bases, with 19 bases between them. The CDR3 extends over 16 amino acids. CDR1 MNHEY and CDR2 SMNVEV come from the germline V gene (reference sequence). The CDR3 sequence: CASRESGRRTNYGYTF. The CDR3 DNA follows: TGTGCCAGCCGCGAGTCGGGACGTAGAACTAACTATGGCTACACCTTC.

The V and J genes are TRBV28 and TRBJ2-7, with a possible D match to TRBD2 (5 bases). Germline values: CDR1 MDHEN, CDR2 SYDVKM. The CDR3 is 11 residues long. Trimming removed 8 bases at V and 6 bases at J, with 11 bases between. The CDR3 reads CASYKRFEQYF. CDR3 in DNA: TGTGCCAGCTATAAGCGGTTCGAGCAGTACTTC.

This clonotype showed up many times. The chain couples TRBV14 to TRBJ1-1, with D unresolved. CDR1 SGHDN and CDR2 FVKESK come from the germline V gene. CDR3 length equals 13 residues. Trimming shortened V by 4 bases and J by 1 base, and 7 bases separated the two germline ends. CDR3 in amino acids: CASSRQRNTEAFF. The DNA for the CDR3 is TGTGCCAGCAGCCGACAAAGGAACACTGAAGCTTTCTTT.

This clonotype has ten or more counts. The rearrangement joins TRBV9 to TRBJ2-5; D gene ambiguous. CDR3 size: 16 residues. V shed 0 bases and J shed 7 bases, with 19 bases lying between them. Germline loops: CDR1 SGDLS, CDR2 YYNGEE. The CDR3 region has the DNA TGTGCCAGCAGCGTAGATGAGACTTATAAGATGGGGACCCAGTACTTC. This codes for CASSVDETYKMGTQYF.

This clonotype was counted at least ten times. The rearrangement joins TRBV9 to TRBJ2-5; D not resolved. The V gene lost 4 bases and the J gene lost 1 base, with 5 bases spanning the gap. The CDR3 is 12 amino acids. Germline lookup yields CDR1 SGDLS and CDR2 YYNGEE. CDR3 DNA sequence: TGTGCCAGCAGCCTACGCCAAGAGACCCAGTACTTC. Residues: CASSLRQETQYF.

This clonotype was observed many times. This chain joins TRBV12-3 or TRBV12-4 and TRBJ1-6; 7 bases are a match to TRBD1. The CDR3 extends over 15 amino acids. V lost 7 bases, J lost 7 bases, and 10 bases stayed unmatched. The CDR3 is CASTQNGQDNSPLHF. The CDR3 DNA reads TGTGCCAGCACGCAAAACGGACAGGACAATTCACCCCTCCACTTT.

Of note for this clonotype: This may come from a read error, since a much larger clone is one base off. The J gene is TRBJ2-2, the V gene TRBV3-1; D not resolved. Trimming cost V 3 bases and J 6 bases, with 17 bases left between them. Germline-derived CDR1 and CDR2 are LGHDT and YNNKEL (reference sequence). This CDR3 spans 16 amino acids. For the CDR3, the DNA is TGTGCCAGCAGCCATGGGAAGACGGCCGCGGCCGGGGAGCTGTTTTTT. Residues: CASSHGKTAAAGELFF.

This clonotype was seen ten or more times. The chain has TRBV10-3 and TRBJ1-5; weak D call: TRBD1 (6 bases). Between the trimmed V and J ends, which lost 5 bases and 0 bases, there was a span of 11 bases. The CDR3 runs to 15 residues. The germline V gene has CDR1 ENHRY and CDR2 SYGVKD. This CDR3 reads CAISRDKYSNQPQHF. CDR3 DNA sequence: TGTGCCATCAGTCGGGACAAGTATAGCAATCAGCCCCAGCATTTT.

This clonotype was seen many times. This chain uses TRBV5-6 with TRBJ2-5; possibly TRBD2 for D (7 bases). The CDR3 totals 15 residues. CDR1 is SGHDT, CDR2 YYEEEE, per germline. Trimming left V 0 bases short and J 7 bases short, with 16 bases between. CDR3 sequence (DNA): TGTGCCAGCAGCTTGGTGGAGGGGGGGCCGGGGACCCAGTACTTC. Translated, it gives CASSLVEGGPGTQYF. The variable domain in full, with the rest retrieved from reference TRBV5-6 and TRBJ2-5, is DAGVTQSPTHLIKTRGQQVTLRCSPKSGHDTVSWYQQALGQGPQFIFQYYEEEERQRGNFPDRFSGHQFPNYSSELNVNALLLGDSALYLCASSLVEGGPGTQYFGPGTRLLVL.

This clonotype was seen at least ten times. The CDR3 coding sequence is TGCGCCAGCAGCTGGGGGACGGAGAACACTGAAGCTTTCTTT. It translates to CASSWGTENTEAFF. The genes are TRBV5-1 and TRBJ1-1; tentative D call: TRBD1 (5 bases). The CDR3 loop spans 14 amino acids. Trimming cost V 3 bases and J 1 base, with 10 bases left between them. Germline CDR1 SGHRS, CDR2 YFSETQ.

The sample holds many counts of this clonotype. This rearrangement joins TRBV20-1 to TRBJ2-2, with D hard to call. CDR1 and CDR2 from the germline V gene are DFQATT and SNEGSKA (reference sequence). Trimming pared 2 bases from V and 7 bases from J, leaving 11 bases between. CDR3 size: 13 residues. The CDR3 reads CSARTYRDGELFF. The CDR3 DNA follows: TGCAGTGCTAGAACCTACAGAGACGGGGAGCTGTTTTTT.

This clonotype was seen ten or more times. V gene TRBV5-1 combines with J gene TRBJ2-1; possible D gene TRBD1, 6 bases. Germline assignment: CDR1 SGHRS and CDR2 YFSETQ. There are 14 residues in the CDR3. V lost 0 bases and J 4 bases, leaving 8 bases between the germline ends. This CDR3 is CASSLGGLYNEQFF. In DNA, the CDR3 is TGCGCCAGCAGCTTGGGGGGGCTGTACAATGAGCAGTTCTTC.

This chain uses TRBV20-1 with TRBJ2-1; 8 positions match TRBD1. Looked up from germline, CDR1 is DFQATT and CDR2 is SNEGSKA (reference sequence). This CDR3 has 18 amino acids. V was clipped by 3 bases and J by 8 bases; unmatched bases: 21. DNA of the CDR3: TGCAGTGCTAGGGGACTGACAGGCACAGGGGGACCCGACTATGAGCAGTTCTTC. This sequence encodes CSARGLTGTGGPDYEQFF.

The chain links TRBV24-1 to TRBJ2-1, with D perhaps given as TRBD1 or TRBD2 (5 bases each). The CDR3 is 16 residues long. In germline, CDR1 is KGHDR, CDR2 SFDVKD. The V end lost 4 bases, the J end lost 4 bases, and 16 bases lay between the germline ends. The CDR3 loop reads CATSEFRVGGYNEQFF. The CDR3, as DNA: TGTGCCACCAGTGAATTCAGGGTAGGCGGGTACAATGAGCAGTTCTTC.

This clonotype came up many times. The V gene is TRBV20-1, the J gene TRBJ1-1; D is undetermined. V was pared by 3 bases and J by 9 bases, with 8 bases between. This CDR3 is 10 amino acids long. The germline gives CDR1 DFQATT, CDR2 SNEGSKA (reference sequence). The CDR3 loop is CSASGGQAFF. For the CDR3, the DNA is TGCAGTGCTAGTGGCGGTCAAGCTTTCTTT.

This clonotype was picked up many times. The V call is TRBV20-1, the J call TRBJ2-7; TRBD1 matches 11 bases. Trimming removed 1 base from V and 1 base from J; junction bases left unmatched: 6. The length of the CDR3 is 16 residues. CDR1 and CDR2 (germline): DFQATT, SNEGSKA (reference sequence). In nucleotides, the CDR3 is TGCAGTGCTAGAGGCACCGGACAGGGGGCTTCCTACGAGCAGTACGTC. It encodes CSARGTGQGASYEQYV.

This clonotype was counted many times. The chain couples TRBV5-1 to TRBJ2-3; 9 nucleotides align to TRBD1. The CDR3 covers 14 residues. Germline V gives CDR1 SGHRS, CDR2 YFSETQ. The trim removed 3 bases at V and 4 bases at J, leaving 3 bases unmatched. The CDR3 here is CASSSDRGSDTQYF. For the CDR3, the DNA is TGCGCCAGCAGCTCAGACAGGGGGTCAGATACGCAGTATTTT.

This clonotype was found many times. The V call is TRBV6-4, the J call TRBJ1-2; 11 nucleotides agree with TRBD1. The V segment lost 2 bases and the J segment 4 bases; nucleotides outside the gene matches: 6. This CDR3 has 16 amino acids. Germline CDR1 reads MRHNA; CDR2 reads SNTAGT. CDR3 nucleotide sequence: TGTGCCAGCAGTGACACGGGACAGGGGGTCCCCTATGGCTACACCTTC. This translates into CASSDTGQGVPYGYTF.

This clonotype counts as medium-sized (0.01 to 0.1%). The chain combines TRBV20-1 with TRBJ2-3; 7 bases line up with TRBD2. Losses at the gene ends were 7 bases for V and 2 bases for J; bases not matched to a gene: 9. This CDR3 is built from 14 residues. Germline assignment: CDR1 DFQATT and CDR2 SNEGSKA (reference sequence). This CDR3 is CSVGERGFTDTQYF. As DNA, the CDR3 is TGCAGTGTTGGAGAGCGGGGATTCACAGATACGCAGTATTTT.